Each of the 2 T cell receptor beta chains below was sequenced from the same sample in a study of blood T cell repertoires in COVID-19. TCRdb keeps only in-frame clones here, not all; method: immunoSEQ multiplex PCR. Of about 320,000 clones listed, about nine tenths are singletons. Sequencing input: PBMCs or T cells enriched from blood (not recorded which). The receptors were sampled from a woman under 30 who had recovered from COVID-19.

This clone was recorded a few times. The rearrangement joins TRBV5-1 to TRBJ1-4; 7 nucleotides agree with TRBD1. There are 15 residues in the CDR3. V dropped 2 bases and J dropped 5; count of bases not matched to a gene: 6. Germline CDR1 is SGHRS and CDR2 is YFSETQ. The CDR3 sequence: CASSLFGRGNEKLFF. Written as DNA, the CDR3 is TGCGCCAGCAGCTTATTCGGCAGGGGGAATGAAAAACTGTTTTTT. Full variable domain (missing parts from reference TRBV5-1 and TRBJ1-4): KAGVTQTPRYLIKTRGQQVTLSCSPISGHRSVSWYQQTPGQGLQFLFEYFSETQRNKGNFPGRFSGRQFSNSRSEMNVSTLELGDSALYLCASSLFGRGNEKLFFGSGTQLSVL.

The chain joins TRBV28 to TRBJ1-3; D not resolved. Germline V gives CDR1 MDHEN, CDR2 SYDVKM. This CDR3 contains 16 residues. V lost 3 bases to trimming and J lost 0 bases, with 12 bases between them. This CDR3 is CASSFGGSRSGNTIYF. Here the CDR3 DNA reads TGTGCCAGCAGTTTTGGCGGCAGCCGCTCTGGAAACACCATATATTTT.